The rows below give T cell receptor beta chains drawn from one sample of a study of OX40 agonist ivuxolimab in advanced cancers. Profiling relied on immunoSEQ multiplex PCR, and the TCRdb table lists in-frame clones only, not all of them. The repertoire includes some 60,000 clones, 85% of them detected once, and more than 3% sits in the top ten. The sample in question was CD4+ or CD8+ T cells sorted from blood, obtained in a trial of the OX40 agonist ivuxolimab. These receptors were collected from an adult with an advanced solid tumor such as melanoma, head and neck, liver or kidney cancer. Both conserved end residues are part of each CDR3. The D gene is left open where the match is weak. Some rows have no size entry. The others give once, few or many, or a class for an expanded clone.

length: 14
size: once
D: TRBD1
J: TRBJ1-5
V: TRBV2
DNA: TGTGCCAGCAGGAGGGGGCAGGTCAATCAGCCCCAGCATTTT
CDR3: CASRRGQVNQPQHF

length: 15
size: -
D: -
J: TRBJ2-3
V: TRBV27
DNA: TGTGCCAGCAGTTCCTGGGAGGAGCCTGTCGATACGCAGTATTTT
CDR3: CASSSWEEPVDTQYF

length: 18
size: once
D: TRBD1
J: TRBJ1-5
V: TRBV11-1
DNA: TGTGCCAGCAGCTTAGAAGGGGGGAACAGGGGTGGGAATCAGCCCCAGCATTTT
CDR3: CASSLEGGNRGGNQPQHF

length: 17
size: -
D: -
J: TRBJ1-1
V: TRBV27
DNA: TGTGCCAGCAGTTTACAGCAGACCCGCTTTGTAAACACTGAAGCTTTCTTT
CDR3: CASSLQQTRFVNTEAFF

length: 14
size: -
D: TRBD1
J: TRBJ2-7
V: TRBV19
DNA: TGTGCCAGTAGTAACCCGGACAGGTACGGGGAGCAGTACTTC
CDR3: CASSNPDRYGEQYF

length: 13
size: -
D: -
J: TRBJ1-4
V: TRBV7-8
DNA: TGTGCCAGCAGCTTAGCAACTAATGAAAAACTGTTTTTT
CDR3: CASSLATNEKLFF

length: 14
size: -
D: -
J: TRBJ2-1
V: TRBV27
DNA: TGTGCCAGCAGACTTGAGGCCCCCTACAATGAGCAGTTCTTC
CDR3: CASRLEAPYNEQFF

length: 18
size: -
D: TRBD2
J: TRBJ2-7
V: TRBV2
DNA: TGTGCCAGCAGTGCTCGACTAGCGGGAGGGCTGGGGAACTACGAGCAGTACTTC
CDR3: CASSARLAGGLGNYEQYF

length: 15
size: -
D: -
J: TRBJ2-5
V: TRBV25-1
DNA: TGTGCCAGCAGTGATCGCAGGGTAGCTGAGGAGACCCAGTACTTC
CDR3: CASSDRRVAEETQYF

length: 13
size: -
D: -
J: TRBJ2-2
V: TRBV10-2
DNA: TGCGCCAGCAACAGGGATCCCACCGGGGAGCTGTTTTTT
CDR3: CASNRDPTGELFF

length: 14
size: once
D: -
J: TRBJ1-5
V: TRBV19
DNA: TGTGCCAGTAGTATTCGTGGGGGCAGCCAGCCCCAGCATTTT
CDR3: CASSIRGGSQPQHF

length: 13
size: -
D: -
J: TRBJ1-5
V: TRBV15
DNA: TGTGCCACCAGCAGGGGTTACGGACAGCCCCAGCATTTT
CDR3: CATSRGYGQPQHF

length: 12
size: -
D: -
J: TRBJ1-2
V: TRBV14
DNA: TGTGCCAGCAGCCTCCCGGGGGATGGCTACACCTTC
CDR3: CASSLPGDGYTF

length: 14
size: -
D: TRBD1
J: TRBJ1-2
V: TRBV27
DNA: TGTGCCAGCAGTCCGCGGGAGGGGGCCTCGGGCTACACCTTC
CDR3: CASSPREGASGYTF

length: 15
size: few
D: TRBD1
J: TRBJ2-1
V: TRBV4-1
DNA: TGCGCCAGCAGCCAATCGGGACAGGGGGCGGATGAGCAGTTCTTC
CDR3: CASSQSGQGADEQFF

length: 13
size: -
D: -
J: TRBJ1-1
V: TRBV10-3
DNA: TGTGCCATCAGTTCCGGGACGGTGGCTGAAGCTTTCTTT
CDR3: CAISSGTVAEAFF

length: 16
size: -
D: -
J: TRBJ1-6
V: TRBV5-4
DNA: TGTGCCAGCAGCTTGGCAGGGAACTCCTATAATTCACCCCTCCACTTT
CDR3: CASSLAGNSYNSPLHF

length: 15
size: few
D: TRBD2
J: TRBJ2-1
V: TRBV9
DNA: TGTGCCAGCAGCGCCGGGCTAGCGGAGATCAATGAGCAGTTCTTC
CDR3: CASSAGLAEINEQFF

length: 13
size: -
D: -
J: TRBJ1-1
V: TRBV9
DNA: TGTGCCAGCAGCGTAGGGGGACATAGCGGGAGATTCTTT
CDR3: CASSVGGHSGRFF

length: 12
size: -
D: -
J: TRBJ2-7
V: TRBV19
DNA: TGTGCCAGTAGTAACCCCCGCTACGAGCAGTACTTC
CDR3: CASSNPRYEQYF

length: 14
size: -
D: -
J: TRBJ2-1
V: TRBV27
DNA: TGTGCCAGCAGTTCAAGCGTCATGGACAATGAGCAGTTCTTC
CDR3: CASSSSVMDNEQFF

length: 13
size: -
D: -
J: TRBJ2-1
V: TRBV15
DNA: TGTGCCACCAGCAGAGGAGGACGGGATGAGCAGTTCTTC
CDR3: CATSRGGRDEQFF

length: 14
size: -
D: TRBD1
J: TRBJ1-6
V: TRBV11-2
DNA: TGTGCCAGCAGCTCGGGACAGGGGAATTCACCCCTCCACTTT
CDR3: CASSSGQGNSPLHF

length: 15
size: -
D: TRBD2
J: TRBJ2-7
V: TRBV6-6
DNA: TGTGCCAGCAGCATTAAGAGCGGGGGGGCCTACGAGCAGTACTTC
CDR3: CASSIKSGGAYEQYF

length: 12
size: -
D: -
J: TRBJ2-2
V: TRBV5-1
DNA: TGCGCCAGCAGCTGGAGGACCGGGGAGCTGTTTTTT
CDR3: CASSWRTGELFF

length: 17
size: -
D: TRBD1
J: TRBJ2-1
V: TRBV2
DNA: TGTGCCAGCAGTTCACGGTTTCCGGGACAGGGTGACAATGAGCAGTTCTTC
CDR3: CASSSRFPGQGDNEQFF

length: 13
size: -
D: TRBD1
J: TRBJ2-7
V: TRBV10-3
DNA: TGTGCCATCAAAGGTCAGGGGGCTTACGAGCAGTACTTC
CDR3: CAIKGQGAYEQYF

length: 15
size: -
D: -
J: TRBJ1-1
V: TRBV15
DNA: TGTGCCACCAGCAGGGGACCACAGACGAGGACTGAAGCTTTCTTT
CDR3: CATSRGPQTRTEAFF

length: 14
size: -
D: -
J: TRBJ1-3
V: TRBV4-1
DNA: TGCGCCAGCAGCCCCTCTATTTCTGGAAACACCATATATTTT
CDR3: CASSPSISGNTIYF

length: 15
size: -
D: TRBD1
J: TRBJ2-1
V: TRBV9
DNA: TGTGCCAGCAGCGTCGCCGGACAGGGACCCAATGAGCAGTTCTTC
CDR3: CASSVAGQGPNEQFF

length: 14
size: -
D: -
J: TRBJ2-7
V: TRBV7-2
DNA: TGTGCCAGCAGCAAGTGGACAGTGGGTGGGGAGCAGTACTTC
CDR3: CASSKWTVGGEQYF

length: 14
size: -
D: -
J: TRBJ1-6
V: TRBV2
DNA: TGTGCCAGCGGTGACCGCTCCTATAATTCACCCCTCCACTTT
CDR3: CASGDRSYNSPLHF

length: 15
size: -
D: TRBD2
J: TRBJ2-3
V: TRBV7-6
DNA: TGTGCCAGCAGGGGACTAAAATCTTCGGGAGATACGCAGTATTTT
CDR3: CASRGLKSSGDTQYF

length: 15
size: -
D: TRBD2
J: TRBJ2-1
V: TRBV4-1
DNA: TGCGCCAGCAGCCAAAAGGGACTAGCGATGAATGAGCAGTTCTTC
CDR3: CASSQKGLAMNEQFF

length: 13
size: -
D: -
J: TRBJ1-1
V: TRBV9
DNA: TGTGCCAGCAGTGAGAGGGGAGGCACTGAAGCTTTCTTT
CDR3: CASSERGGTEAFF

length: 13
size: -
D: -
J: TRBJ2-2
V: TRBV6-5
DNA: -
CDR3: CASSSSEAGELFF

length: 12
size: once
D: -
J: TRBJ2-1
V: TRBV15
DNA: TGTGCCACCAGCAGAGGGACGGATGAGCAGTTCTTC
CDR3: CATSRGTDEQFF

length: 13
size: once
D: TRBD1
J: TRBJ2-7
V: TRBV6-6
DNA: TGTGCCAGCAGACTACAGGGGGTAGAGCCGCAGTACTTC
CDR3: CASRLQGVEPQYF

length: 14
size: -
D: -
J: TRBJ1-1
V: TRBV7-3
DNA: TGTGCCAGCAGCCCAGGATTGGGTGGCACTGAAGCTTTCTTT
CDR3: CASSPGLGGTEAFF

length: 15
size: -
D: TRBD2
J: TRBJ2-1
V: TRBV9
DNA: TGTGCCAGCAGCGTCCGGGAGGGCCTCTACAATGAGCAGTTCTTC
CDR3: CASSVREGLYNEQFF

length: 17
size: -
D: TRBD1
J: TRBJ2-7
V: TRBV5-5
DNA: TGTGCCAGCAGCTTTCCCCCCCCTCGGGACAGGGGGCTGGAGCAGTACTTC
CDR3: CASSFPPPRDRGLEQYF

length: 16
size: -
D: TRBD2
J: TRBJ2-2
V: TRBV10-3
DNA: TGTGCCATCAGTGGCCGGACTAGCGATAGTACCGGGGAGCTGTTTTTT
CDR3: CAISGRTSDSTGELFF

length: 14
size: -
D: -
J: TRBJ2-7
V: TRBV6-5
DNA: TGTGCCAGCAGTGCGGGACGGGACTCCTACGAGCAGTACTTC
CDR3: CASSAGRDSYEQYF

length: 16
size: -
D: -
J: TRBJ2-2
V: TRBV5-6
DNA: TGTGCCAGCAGCAAACCTTTGACGGGAAACACCGGGGAGCTGTTTTTT
CDR3: CASSKPLTGNTGELFF

length: 14
size: once
D: -
J: TRBJ2-3
V: TRBV19
DNA: TGTGCCACCGGACAGCTTTTAGGTCTGGATACGCAGTATTTT
CDR3: CATGQLLGLDTQYF

length: 15
size: -
D: -
J: TRBJ2-2
V: TRBV2
DNA: TGTGCCAGCCGTAAGGAGTTCATAGACACCGGGGAGCTGTTTTTT
CDR3: CASRKEFIDTGELFF

length: 16
size: -
D: TRBD2
J: TRBJ2-1
V: TRBV19
DNA: TGTGCCAGTAGTAGGACGGGTGGCGGGAGCTACAATGAGCAGTTCTTC
CDR3: CASSRTGGGSYNEQFF

length: 14
size: -
D: -
J: TRBJ1-5
V: TRBV19
DNA: TGTGCCAGTAGTACTAACATCAACAATCAGCCCCAGCATTTT
CDR3: CASSTNINNQPQHF

length: 17
size: -
D: TRBD2
J: TRBJ2-7
V: TRBV19
DNA: TGTGCCAGTAGTATAACCTTTGCGGGAGGGCCTCCTCGCGAGCAGTACTTC
CDR3: CASSITFAGGPPREQYF

length: 12
size: -
D: TRBD1
J: TRBJ1-5
V: TRBV19
DNA: TGTGCCAGTTCAGGGGGGGATCAGCCCCAGCATTTT
CDR3: CASSGGDQPQHF

length: 13
size: -
D: -
J: TRBJ1-1
V: TRBV10-3
DNA: TGTGCCATCAGTGAGCGAACAGACCAGGAAGCTTTCTTT
CDR3: CAISERTDQEAFF

length: 15
size: -
D: -
J: TRBJ2-3
V: TRBV5-1
DNA: TGCGCCAGCAGCTTGGGGTATTCCCAAACAGATACGCAGTATTTT
CDR3: CASSLGYSQTDTQYF

length: 15
size: -
D: TRBD1
J: TRBJ1-3
V: TRBV19
DNA: TGTGCCAGTACGCGGACAGGGGGCTCTGGAAACACCATATATTTT
CDR3: CASTRTGGSGNTIYF

length: 14
size: -
D: -
J: TRBJ2-7
V: TRBV7-9
DNA: TGTGCCAGCAGCTTAGCGGGAGTCGACTACGAGCAGTACTTC
CDR3: CASSLAGVDYEQYF

length: 16
size: -
D: -
J: TRBJ2-2
V: TRBV7-3
DNA: TGTGCCAGCAGCTTAAGTCGCCTTGATGGGACCGGGGAGCTGTTTTTT
CDR3: CASSLSRLDGTGELFF

length: 13
size: -
D: -
J: TRBJ2-5
V: TRBV11-3
DNA: TGTGCCAGCAGCTTAGGCAGTCAAGAGACCCAGTACTTC
CDR3: CASSLGSQETQYF

length: 14
size: -
D: -
J: TRBJ2-7
V: TRBV21-1
DNA: TGTGCCAGCAGCAAAGTTCCGGGGACGAACGAGCAGTACTTC
CDR3: CASSKVPGTNEQYF

length: 13
size: once
D: TRBD1
J: TRBJ2-7
V: TRBV5-1
DNA: TGCGCCAGCAGCTTGGCCGGGGACAGGGAAAAGTACTTC
CDR3: CASSLAGDREKYF

length: 11
size: -
D: -
J: TRBJ1-1
V: TRBV7-8
DNA: TGTGCCAGCAGCCCGATCACTGAAGCTTTCTTT
CDR3: CASSPITEAFF

length: 18
size: -
D: -
J: TRBJ2-2
V: TRBV18
DNA: TGTGCCAGCTCAGGCGGACCAGGGAGAGAAGCGAACACCGGGGAGCTGTTTTTT
CDR3: CASSGGPGREANTGELFF